The next 8 T cell receptor beta chains were all read from a single sample in a study of shared clonotypes between healthy human individuals. The data were produced by immunoSEQ multiplex PCR, yet TCRdb's version contains in-frame clones alone and is incomplete. The sample has some 2,000,000 clones, less than 95% seen once. Only CD45RO-negative cells positively selected for CCR7 counted as naive CD8 cells, so terminally differentiated effector memory CD45RA+ cells were excluded. Sequenced sample: naive CD8+ T cells sorted from blood. The source is a man between 18 and 29 years old in good health.

Only a few counts were recorded for this clone. V and J are TRBV10-3 and TRBJ2-7; 7 nucleotides line up with TRBD2. Germline loops: CDR1 ENHRY, CDR2 SYGVKD. The CDR3 totals 16 residues. V lost 6 bases and J lost 4; bases outside the gene matches: 15. CDR3 nucleotides: TGTGCCATCAGGCCGGCGGCGGGAGTAAGTCTTTACGAGCAGTACTTC. Protein product: CAIRPAAGVSLYEQYF.

The rearrangement joins TRBV12-5 to TRBJ1-1, with D unresolved. The V gene's germline CDR1 is LGHNT and CDR2 FRNRAP. The length of the CDR3 is 13 residues. The V end lost 5 bases, the J end lost 1 base, and 8 bases lay between the germline ends. The CDR3 spells CASGPKENTEAFF. The CDR3 nucleotides are TGTGCTAGTGGTCCGAAAGAGAACACTGAAGCTTTCTTT.

As regards this clone: The same CDR3 arises from other DNA sequences in this sample as well. The chain couples TRBV28 to TRBJ1-5; D not resolved. CDR3 size: 11 residues. The ends were cut back, 2 bases at V and 5 bases at J, with 1 base in the middle. The germline CDR1 and CDR2 sequences are MDHEN and SYDVKM. CDR3 nucleotide sequence: TGTGCCAGCAGTTTAGATCAGCCCCAGCATTTT. It is translated as CASSLDQPQHF.

The chain combines TRBV9 with TRBJ2-1; 9 nucleotides agree with TRBD2. The CDR3 is 14 residues long. Germline CDR1 is SGDLS and CDR2 is YYNGEE. Trimming took 3 bases from V and 9 from J; bases not matched to a gene: 7. The CDR3 protein is CASSGTSGRTEQFF. CDR3 nucleotide sequence: TGTGCCAGCAGCGGCACCAGCGGGAGGACTGAGCAGTTCTTC.

The rearrangement joins TRBV29-1 to TRBJ2-2; 12 nucleotides align to TRBD1. The trim removed 3 bases at V and 6 bases at J, leaving 5 bases unmatched. This CDR3 contains 15 residues. Germline lookup yields CDR1 SQVTM and CDR2 ANQGSEA. The CDR3 spells CSVDPGTGGPGELFF. The CDR3 nucleotides read TGCAGCGTTGATCCCGGGACAGGGGGCCCCGGGGAGCTGTTTTTT.

The chain employs TRBV27 and TRBJ2-7, with TRBD2 matching 12 bases. This CDR3 region has 16 residues. The V segment lost 5 bases and the J segment 6 bases; nucleotides outside the gene matches: 11. Germline V gene lookup returns CDR1 MNHEY and CDR2 SMNVEV (reference sequence). CDR3 bases: TGTGCCAGCAGTGACGACATGACTAGCGGGAGAACCGAGCAGTACTTC. As protein: CASSDDMTSGRTEQYF.

V and J are TRBV10-1 and TRBJ2-5, with D uncertain. The V and J ends lost 4 bases and 2 bases respectively, with 11 bases between them. Germline CDR1 reads WNHNN; CDR2 reads SYGVQD (reference sequence). The CDR3 totals 14 residues. The CDR3 nucleotides read TGCGCCAGCAGTGCGACCGTCAATCAAGAGACCCAGTACTTC. Amino acid sequence: CASSATVNQETQYF.

The genes are TRBV6-5 and TRBJ1-4; D call uncertain. In germline, CDR1 is MNHEY, CDR2 SVGAGI. The CDR3 runs to 15 residues. Trimming pared 6 bases from V and 2 bases from J, leaving 13 bases between. Here the CDR3 reads CASRSHEGTNEKLFF. The CDR3 bases are TGTGCCAGCAGATCTCATGAGGGTACTAATGAAAAACTGTTTTTT.